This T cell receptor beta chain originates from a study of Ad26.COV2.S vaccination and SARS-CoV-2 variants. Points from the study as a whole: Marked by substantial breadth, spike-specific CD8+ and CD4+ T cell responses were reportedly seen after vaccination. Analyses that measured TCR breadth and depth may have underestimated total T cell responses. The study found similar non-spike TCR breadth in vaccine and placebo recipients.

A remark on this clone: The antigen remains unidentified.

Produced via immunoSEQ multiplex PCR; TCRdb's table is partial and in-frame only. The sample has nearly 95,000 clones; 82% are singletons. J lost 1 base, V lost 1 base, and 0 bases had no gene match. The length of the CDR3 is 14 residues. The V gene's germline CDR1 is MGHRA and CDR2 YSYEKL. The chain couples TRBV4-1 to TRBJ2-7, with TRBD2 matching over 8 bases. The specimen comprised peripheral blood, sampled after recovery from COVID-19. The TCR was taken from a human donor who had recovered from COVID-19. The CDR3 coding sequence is TGCGCCAGCAGCCAAGCTAGCGGGTCCTACGAGCAGTACTTC. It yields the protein CASSQASGSYEQYF.